This is a list of T cell receptor beta chains from one sample in a study of blood T cells in healthy people across ages. TCRdb re-analysed the 5' RACE reads in MiXCR, keeping a single row per CDR3 protein. The sample shows around 280,000 distinct CDR3 sequences, roughly 27% of them seen only once. Sequenced input: blood. These receptors were obtained from a woman in her seventies in good health. CDR3s include the opening cysteine and the closing phenylalanine or tryptophan. Fields, in order: CDR3 protein, CDR3 DNA, D gene, V gene, J gene, clone size. The D gene is left open where the match is weak. Rows may omit the clone size; those that give it use once, few, many or a size class.

CDR3 protein: CASSYSGSGGYTF
CDR3 DNA: TGTGCCAGCAGTTACTCGGGTTCAGGCGGCTACACCTTC
D gene: .
V gene: TRBV6-2/TRBV6-3
J gene: TRBJ1-2
clone size: .

CDR3 protein: CASSQDRGFGGYTF
CDR3 DNA: TGTGCCAGCAGCCAAGATAGAGGGTTCGGTGGCTACACCTTC
D gene: .
V gene: TRBV14
J gene: TRBJ1-2
clone size: few

CDR3 protein: CSADPRTGLTYEQYF
CDR3 DNA: TGCAGTGCTGACCCTAGGACAGGGCTTACCTACGAGCAGTACTTC
D gene: TRBD1
V gene: TRBV20-1
J gene: TRBJ2-7
clone size: .

CDR3 protein: CASSLLRASRQVFNEQFF
CDR3 DNA: TGTGCCAGCAGCTTATTAAGGGCTAGCAGACAAGTGTTCAATGAGCAGTTCTTC
D gene: .
V gene: TRBV7-2
J gene: TRBJ2-1
clone size: few

CDR3 protein: CASSLVRTGGDGYTF
CDR3 DNA: TGTGCCAGCAGCTTAGTAAGGACAGGGGGCGATGGCTACACCTTC
D gene: TRBD1
V gene: TRBV7-2
J gene: TRBJ1-2
clone size: few

CDR3 protein: CASSLSSIGARSWDTQYF
CDR3 DNA: TGTGCCAGCAGCCTTTCGTCTATCGGGGCGCGGTCGTGGGATACGCAGTATTTT
D gene: .
V gene: TRBV11-2
J gene: TRBJ2-3
clone size: .

CDR3 protein: CASSTDRDRADERYF
CDR3 DNA: TGTGCCAGCAGTACGGACCGGGACAGGGCGGACGAGCGGTACTTC
D gene: TRBD1
V gene: TRBV6-5
J gene: TRBJ2-5
clone size: few

CDR3 protein: CASSNKLFF
CDR3 DNA: TGTGCCAGCAGTAACAAACTGTTTTTT
D gene: .
V gene: TRBV28
J gene: TRBJ1-4
clone size: .

CDR3 protein: CASSFGSGADTQYF
CDR3 DNA: TGTGCCAGCAGCTTTGGGAGTGGGGCAGATACGCAGTATTTT
D gene: .
V gene: TRBV7-9
J gene: TRBJ2-3
clone size: few

CDR3 protein: CASSQDWGRAGTGELFF
CDR3 DNA: TGTGCCAGCAGCCAAGACTGGGGGAGGGCCGGCACCGGGGAGCTGTTTTTT
D gene: TRBD2
V gene: TRBV3-1
J gene: TRBJ2-2
clone size: few

CDR3 protein: CASSLIGSGAGGTQYF
CDR3 DNA: TGTGCCAGCAGCTTAATAGGCAGTGGAGCAGGGGGTACGCAGTATTTT
D gene: TRBD1
V gene: TRBV11-2
J gene: TRBJ2-3
clone size: few

CDR3 protein: CASSLVSVGTDTQYF
CDR3 DNA: TGTGCCAGCAGCTTGGTCTCCGTAGGCACAGATACGCAGTATTTT
D gene: .
V gene: TRBV5-6
J gene: TRBJ2-3
clone size: .

CDR3 protein: CASSLIPGGAGELFF
CDR3 DNA: TGTGCCAGCAGCTTAATACCCGGAGGAGCCGGGGAGCTGTTTTTT
D gene: .
V gene: TRBV7-3
J gene: TRBJ2-2
clone size: few

CDR3 protein: CASSRSIYEQYF
CDR3 DNA: TGTGCCAGCAGCCGTTCTATCTACGAGCAGTACTTC
D gene: .
V gene: TRBV3-1
J gene: TRBJ2-7
clone size: .

CDR3 protein: CASSVATDRNEKLFF
CDR3 DNA: TGTGCCAGCAGCGTAGCTACAGACCGAAATGAAAAACTGTTTTTT
D gene: .
V gene: TRBV9
J gene: TRBJ1-4
clone size: .

CDR3 protein: CAISESGPRTVYGYTF
CDR3 DNA: TGTGCCATCAGTGAGTCCGGACCCCGGACGGTATATGGCTACACCTTC
D gene: .
V gene: TRBV10-3
J gene: TRBJ1-2
clone size: .

CDR3 protein: CASSPGTGSGYAF
CDR3 DNA: TGTGCCAGCAGTCCCGGGACCGGGAGTGGCTACGCCTTC
D gene: .
V gene: TRBV12-3/TRBV12-4
J gene: TRBJ1-2
clone size: .

CDR3 protein: CASSLAGRSGGYTF
CDR3 DNA: TGTGCCAGCAGCTTAGCGGGCAGGAGTGGTGGCTACACCTTC
D gene: .
V gene: TRBV7-2
J gene: TRBJ1-2
clone size: .

CDR3 protein: CASSTLRSGTVTQYF
CDR3 DNA: TGTGCCAGCAGCACCTTGAGGAGCGGGACCGTAACGCAGTATTTT
D gene: TRBD2
V gene: TRBV13
J gene: TRBJ2-3
clone size: few

CDR3 protein: CASNDRDYVQFF
CDR3 DNA: TGTGCCAGCAACGACCGGGACTATGTGCAGTTCTTC
D gene: TRBD2
V gene: TRBV6-2/TRBV6-3
J gene: TRBJ2-1
clone size: few

CDR3 protein: CSVEKNADTQYF
CDR3 DNA: TGCAGCGTTGAAAAGAATGCAGATACGCAGTATTTT
D gene: .
V gene: TRBV29-1
J gene: TRBJ2-3
clone size: .

CDR3 protein: CSVRLVGPGELFF
CDR3 DNA: TGCAGCGTTAGGCTAGTAGGGCCCGGGGAGCTGTTTTTT
D gene: .
V gene: TRBV29-1
J gene: TRBJ2-2
clone size: .

CDR3 protein: CASSSDQQGRKGNQPQHF
CDR3 DNA: TGCGCCAGCAGCTCCGACCAACAGGGTAGGAAAGGCAATCAGCCCCAGCATTTT
D gene: .
V gene: TRBV4-1
J gene: TRBJ1-5
clone size: few

CDR3 protein: CASRSAMNTEAFF
CDR3 DNA: TGTGCCAGCAGGTCGGCTATGAACACTGAAGCTTTCTTT
D gene: .
V gene: TRBV2
J gene: TRBJ1-1
clone size: .

CDR3 protein: CASSLTGGSYEQYF
CDR3 DNA: TGTGCCAGCAGCTTAACCGGGGGCTCCTACGAGCAGTACTTC
D gene: .
V gene: TRBV7-2
J gene: TRBJ2-7
clone size: .

CDR3 protein: CASGQGLVGTLETQYF
CDR3 DNA: TGCGCCAGCGGCCAGGGACTAGTCGGGACCTTGGAGACCCAGTACTTC
D gene: TRBD2
V gene: TRBV5-1
J gene: TRBJ2-5
clone size: .

CDR3 protein: CASTLLEGGTEAFF
CDR3 DNA: TGTGCCAGCACCCTCCTCGAGGGTGGCACTGAAGCTTTCTTT
D gene: .
V gene: TRBV6-2/TRBV6-3
J gene: TRBJ1-1
clone size: .

CDR3 protein: CASSAGPGGYGYTF
CDR3 DNA: TGTGCCAGCAGCGCGGGACCCGGTGGCTATGGCTACACCTTC
D gene: .
V gene: TRBV7-2
J gene: TRBJ1-2
clone size: .

CDR3 protein: CASRSGLANSYNEQFF
CDR3 DNA: TGTGCCAGCAGAAGTGGACTAGCGAACTCCTACAATGAGCAGTTCTTC
D gene: TRBD2
V gene: TRBV6-2/TRBV6-3
J gene: TRBJ2-1
clone size: .

CDR3 protein: CSARPGIYRVSNQPQHF
CDR3 DNA: TGCAGTGCTAGACCAGGGATTTACAGGGTTAGCAATCAGCCCCAGCATTTT
D gene: .
V gene: TRBV20-1
J gene: TRBJ1-5
clone size: .

CDR3 protein: CSARPIGDRVYNEQFF
CDR3 DNA: TGCAGTGCCCGGCCGATAGGGGACAGGGTATACAATGAGCAGTTCTTC
D gene: TRBD1
V gene: TRBV20-1
J gene: TRBJ2-1
clone size: .

CDR3 protein: CASSYGLAGGEQYF
CDR3 DNA: TGCGCCAGCAGCTACGGACTAGCGGGAGGCGAGCAGTACTTC
D gene: TRBD2
V gene: TRBV5-1
J gene: TRBJ2-7
clone size: once

CDR3 protein: CASSLSTGSSYEQYF
CDR3 DNA: TGCGCCAGCAGCTTATCGACAGGGTCTTCCTACGAGCAGTACTTC
D gene: TRBD1
V gene: TRBV5-1
J gene: TRBJ2-7
clone size: few

CDR3 protein: CASSYAGPSTEAFF
CDR3 DNA: TGTGCCAGCAGTTACGCCGGGCCGAGCACTGAAGCTTTCTTT
D gene: .
V gene: TRBV6-2/TRBV6-3
J gene: TRBJ1-1
clone size: .

CDR3 protein: CSASSRNNRVQGYTF
CDR3 DNA: TGCAGTGCTAGCTCCCGAAACAACAGGGTACAAGGCTACACCTTC
D gene: .
V gene: TRBV20-1
J gene: TRBJ1-2
clone size: few

CDR3 protein: CASSLAYSGSSETQYF
CDR3 DNA: TGTGCCAGCAGCTTAGCGTATAGCGGGAGTTCGGAGACCCAGTACTTC
D gene: TRBD2
V gene: TRBV7-2
J gene: TRBJ2-5
clone size: .

CDR3 protein: CASSFELAGGLYQETQYF
CDR3 DNA: TGTGCCAGCAGCTTCGAACTAGCGGGAGGCTTGTACCAAGAGACCCAGTACTTC
D gene: TRBD2
V gene: TRBV7-2
J gene: TRBJ2-5
clone size: .

CDR3 protein: CASGQGQANWAQYF
CDR3 DNA: TGTGCCAGCGGACAGGGACAGGCGAACTGGGCGCAGTATTTT
D gene: TRBD1
V gene: TRBV28
J gene: TRBJ2-3
clone size: .

CDR3 protein: CASSLERGKETQYF
CDR3 DNA: TGTGCCAGCAGCTTAGAACGGGGAAAAGAGACCCAGTACTTC
D gene: .
V gene: TRBV7-2
J gene: TRBJ2-5
clone size: .

CDR3 protein: CASSLDVEFETFF
CDR3 DNA: TGCGCCAGCAGCTTGGATGTGGAGTTTGAAACTTTCTTT
D gene: .
V gene: TRBV5-1
J gene: TRBJ1-1
clone size: .

CDR3 protein: CASSITSGTGGRDTQYF
CDR3 DNA: TGTGCCAGCAGCATTACCTCCGGGACTGGAGGGCGAGATACGCAGTATTTT
D gene: .
V gene: TRBV4-2
J gene: TRBJ2-3
clone size: few

CDR3 protein: CASSQLGGGGYEQYF
CDR3 DNA: TGCGCCAGCAGCCAATTGGGAGGGGGTGGCTACGAGCAGTACTTC
D gene: .
V gene: TRBV4-1
J gene: TRBJ2-7
clone size: few

CDR3 protein: CASKKGLAAFTDTQYF
CDR3 DNA: TGTGCCAGCAAGAAAGGGCTAGCGGCGTTCACAGATACGCAGTATTTT
D gene: TRBD2
V gene: TRBV28
J gene: TRBJ2-3
clone size: once

CDR3 protein: CASSQDQYSASPTGELFF
CDR3 DNA: TGCGCCAGCAGCCAAGATCAATATAGCGCTAGCCCCACCGGGGAGCTGTTTTTT
D gene: .
V gene: TRBV4-1
J gene: TRBJ2-2
clone size: .

CDR3 protein: CASSLSGPRYNEQFF
CDR3 DNA: TGTGCCAGCAGTCTCAGCGGACCTCGCTACAATGAGCAGTTCTTC
D gene: .
V gene: TRBV28
J gene: TRBJ2-1
clone size: few

CDR3 protein: CASSLNALAGRGNEQFF
CDR3 DNA: TGTGCCAGCAGCCTTAACGCACTAGCGGGAAGGGGGAATGAGCAGTTCTTC
D gene: TRBD2
V gene: TRBV3-1
J gene: TRBJ2-1
clone size: few

CDR3 protein: CASSGNTGANVLTF
CDR3 DNA: TGCGCCAGCAGCGGGAACACTGGGGCCAACGTCCTGACTTTC
D gene: .
V gene: TRBV5-1
J gene: TRBJ2-6
clone size: .

CDR3 protein: CASRIGGNGYTF
CDR3 DNA: TGTGCCAGCAGGATTGGAGGGAATGGCTACACCTTC
D gene: .
V gene: TRBV28
J gene: TRBJ1-2
clone size: once

CDR3 protein: CATKVAGGTEAFF
CDR3 DNA: TGTGCCACTAAAGTGGCAGGGGGCACTGAAGCTTTCTTT
D gene: TRBD1
V gene: TRBV7-2
J gene: TRBJ1-1
clone size: .

CDR3 protein: CASSYTSTGALYEQYF
CDR3 DNA: TGTGCCAGCAGTTACACTAGCACGGGAGCTTTGTACGAGCAGTACTTC
D gene: .
V gene: TRBV6-5
J gene: TRBJ2-7
clone size: .

CDR3 protein: CATSDLSGYGYTF
CDR3 DNA: TGTGCCACCAGTGATTTGAGTGGGTACGGCTACACCTTC
D gene: .
V gene: TRBV24-1
J gene: TRBJ1-2
clone size: .

CDR3 protein: CASSQDWWMAVDTGELFF
CDR3 DNA: TGCGCCAGCAGCCAAGATTGGTGGATGGCGGTGGACACCGGGGAGCTGTTTTTT
D gene: .
V gene: TRBV4-3
J gene: TRBJ2-2
clone size: few

CDR3 protein: CASSRETGANMNTEAFF
CDR3 DNA: TGCGCCAGCAGCCGAGAAACAGGGGCGAATATGAACACTGAAGCTTTCTTT
D gene: TRBD1
V gene: TRBV5-1
J gene: TRBJ1-1
clone size: few

CDR3 protein: CASSEGASAVGNQPQHF
CDR3 DNA: TGTGCCAGCAGCGAAGGCGCATCAGCAGTGGGCAATCAGCCCCAGCATTTT
D gene: .
V gene: TRBV7-2
J gene: TRBJ1-5
clone size: .

CDR3 protein: CASSEQGTEAFF
CDR3 DNA: TGTGCCAGCAGCGAACAGGGAACTGAGGCTTTCTTT
D gene: .
V gene: TRBV7-8
J gene: TRBJ1-1
clone size: .

CDR3 protein: CASSFELLYGYTF
CDR3 DNA: TGTGCCAGCAGCTTCGAGCTGTTATATGGCTACACCTTC
D gene: .
V gene: TRBV5-6
J gene: TRBJ1-2
clone size: .